One and the same sample provided the 5 T cell receptor beta chains below, sequenced in a study of identical twins. TCRdb itself ran the 5' RACE reads through MiXCR, one entry per CDR3 protein. This sample yields 250,000 to 300,000 distinct CDR3 sequences, of which about 8% are seen a single time; approximately 3% belongs to the top ten. These data were likewise used in another study, on yellow fever vaccine responses in identical twins.

The source material was CD8+ T cells sorted from blood. These receptors all stem from a woman between 18 and 29 years old in good health.

This clonotype showed up many times. The J gene is TRBJ2-7, the V gene TRBV20-1; perhaps TRBD2 as D (6 bases). Trimming cost V 6 bases and J 5 bases, with 17 bases left between them. Per the germline V gene, CDR1 is DFQATT and CDR2 is SNEGSKA (reference sequence). The CDR3 has 13 residues. This CDR3 reads CSAPGVAEDEQYF. CDR3 nucleotides: TGCAGTGCCCCTGGGGTAGCGGAGGACGAGCAGTACTTC.

This clonotype has a handful of counts. The chain employs TRBV27 and TRBJ2-5; 11 nucleotides agree with TRBD1. With 8 bases clipped from V and 5 bases from J, the junction kept 4 bases outside the gene matches. Looked up from germline, CDR1 is MNHEY and CDR2 is SMNVEV (reference sequence). This CDR3 has 13 amino acids. The CDR3 DNA is TGTGCCAGCCGGGACAGGGGGTTGGAGACCCAGTACTTC. Protein sequence: CASRDRGLETQYF.

This clonotype was counted many times. V usage is TRBV3-1 and J usage is TRBJ2-7; perhaps TRBD2 as D (5 bases). Trimming left V 0 bases short and J 4 bases short, with 7 bases between. This CDR3 comprises 13 residues. Germline V gene data show CDR1 as LGHDT and CDR2 as YNNKEL (reference sequence). CDR3 protein: CASSQDGSYEQYF. CDR3 in DNA: TGTGCCAGCAGCCAAGATGGGAGTTACGAGCAGTACTTC.

The V gene is TRBV6-2 or TRBV6-3, the J gene TRBJ2-5, with 10 nucleotides matching TRBD2. The CDR3 sequence is 20 residues long. Germline V gene data show CDR1 as MNHEY and CDR2 as SVGEGT. J gave up 7 bases and V 3 bases, and 23 bases lay outside the gene matches. The DNA for the CDR3 is TGTGCCAGCAGTTATACAACTAGCGGGATTGCCCCCGCCCCCCCGGGGACCCAGTACTTC. Translated, it gives CASSYTTSGIAPAPPGTQYF.

The rearrangement links TRBV28 to TRBJ2-7; D not resolved. The CDR3 loop spans 12 amino acids. The V end lost 2 bases, the J end lost 7 bases, and 9 bases lay between the germline ends. Germline CDR1 and CDR2: MDHEN and SYDVKM. CDR3 residues: CASSLPGHEQYF. For the CDR3, the DNA is TGTGCCAGCAGTTTACCCGGGCATGAGCAGTACTTC.